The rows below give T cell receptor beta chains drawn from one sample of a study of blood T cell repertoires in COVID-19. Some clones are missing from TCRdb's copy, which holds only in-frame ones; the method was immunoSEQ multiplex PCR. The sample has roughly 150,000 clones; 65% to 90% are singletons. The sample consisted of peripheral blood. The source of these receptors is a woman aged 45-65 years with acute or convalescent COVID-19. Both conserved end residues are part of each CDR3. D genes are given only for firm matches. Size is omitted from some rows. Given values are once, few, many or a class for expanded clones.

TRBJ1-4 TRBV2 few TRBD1 TGTGCCAGCAGCAGGGGGCTTGGAGCTAATGAAAAACTGTTTTTT CASSRGLGANEKLFF
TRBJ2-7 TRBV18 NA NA TGTGCCAGCTCTGGCAGGGCCTACGAGCAGTACTTC CASSGRAYEQYF
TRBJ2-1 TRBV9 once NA TGTGCCAGCAGCGTAGTGGCGGGAACCTTCTATGAGCAGTTCTTC CASSVVAGTFYEQFF
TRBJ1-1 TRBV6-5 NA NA TGTGCCAGCTCTCGGGGGTTCTCCACTGAAGCTTTCTTT CASSRGFSTEAFF
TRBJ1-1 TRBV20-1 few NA TGCAGTGCTAACCGAGGCGGAGCTTTCTTT CSANRGGAFF
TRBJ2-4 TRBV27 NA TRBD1 TGTGCCAGCAGAAATTACCCGGGACAGGGAGGAAACATTCAGTACTTC CASRNYPGQGGNIQYF
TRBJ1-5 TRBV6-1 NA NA TGTGCCAGCAGCCCAAATAGCAATCAGCCCCAGCATTTT CASSPNSNQPQHF
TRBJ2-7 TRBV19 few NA TGTGCCAGTAGTATTATAGGACAGAACTCCTACGAGCAGTACTTC CASSIIGQNSYEQYF
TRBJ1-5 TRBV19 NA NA TGTGCCAGTAGTATAGTCGGAACAGTTCAGCCCCAGCATTTT CASSIVGTVQPQHF
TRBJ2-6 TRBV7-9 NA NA TGTGCCAGCAGCTTAGGAAGGGGGATCGGGGCCAACGTCCTGACTTTC CASSLGRGIGANVLTF
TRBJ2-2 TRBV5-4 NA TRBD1 TGTGCCAGCAGAAGGGACAGAAACACCGGGGAGCTGTTTTTT CASRRDRNTGELFF
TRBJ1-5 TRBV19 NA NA TGTGCCAGTAGTGCCCAGACAGGCAATCAGCCCCAGCATTTT CASSAQTGNQPQHF
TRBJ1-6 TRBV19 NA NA TGTGCCAGTAGTATGCCCAGGGAAAATGGGCCACCCCTCCACTTT CASSMPRENGPPLHF
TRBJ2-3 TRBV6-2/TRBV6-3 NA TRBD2 TGTGCCAGCAGTTACCGTAGCGGGGGGCTCACAGATACGCAGTATTTT CASSYRSGGLTDTQYF
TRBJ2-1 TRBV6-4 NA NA TGTGCCAGCACTAGTGGAGGTGAGCAGTTCTTC CASTSGGEQFF
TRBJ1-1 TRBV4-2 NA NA TGTGCCAGCAGCCAAGGGGGAGCATTTGCCACTGAAGCTTTCTTT CASSQGGAFATEAFF
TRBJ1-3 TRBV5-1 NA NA TGCGCCAGCAGCTTGCAGGGGACTGGAAACACCATATATTTT CASSLQGTGNTIYF
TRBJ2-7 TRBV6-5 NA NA TGTGCCAGCAGATCCATATCGAGCGAGCAGTACTTC CASRSISSEQYF
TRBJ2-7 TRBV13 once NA TGTGCCAGCAGCTTCCGACCTTCAGGACGGGAGTTAGGAAACTCCTACGAGCAGTACTTC CASSFRPSGRELGNSYEQYF
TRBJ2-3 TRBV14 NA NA TGTGCCAGCAGCCGAGACTCTGCGGGAGATACGCAGTATTTT CASSRDSAGDTQYF
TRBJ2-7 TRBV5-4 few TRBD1 TGTGCCAGCAGCCTGACAGGGGACGCCTACGAGCAGTACTTC CASSLTGDAYEQYF
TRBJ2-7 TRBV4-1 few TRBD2 TGCGCCAGCAGCCGGGGACTAGCGGGGGGTGCCTACGAGCAGTACTTC CASSRGLAGGAYEQYF
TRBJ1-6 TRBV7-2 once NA TGTGCCAGCAGCTTAGATTTCGTAGTACCCCTCCACTTT CASSLDFVVPLHF
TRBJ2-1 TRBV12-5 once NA TGTGCTAGTGGTTTGGCCGAGGACTATCGGGAGCAGTTCTTC CASGLAEDYREQFF
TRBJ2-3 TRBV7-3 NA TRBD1 TGTGCCAGCAGCTTAGGACAGGCAACGAAAAGCACAGATACGCAGTATTTT CASSLGQATKSTDTQYF
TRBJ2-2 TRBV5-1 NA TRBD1 TGCGCCAGCAGCTTCGGACAGGCCTTCACCGGGGAGCTGTTTTTT CASSFGQAFTGELFF
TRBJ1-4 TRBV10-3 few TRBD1 TGTGCCACCTCTTTTGGGACAGGGGTAGTTGATGAAAAACTGTTTTTT CATSFGTGVVDEKLFF
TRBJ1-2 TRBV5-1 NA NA TGCGCCAGCAGCTTGGATGGGGGAGGAAGGTGGGGCTACACCTTC CASSLDGGGRWGYTF
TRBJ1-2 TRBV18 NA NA TGTGCCAGCTCACCCTCAGGGCTCGTTGGTGGCTACACCTTC CASSPSGLVGGYTF
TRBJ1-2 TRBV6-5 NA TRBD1 TGTGCCAGCAGAGGCAGGGGGCGCGTTGGAGGCTACACCTTC CASRGRGRVGGYTF
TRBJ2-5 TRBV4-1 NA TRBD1 TGCGCCAGCAGCCAAGAAGGCGGTTCCCCAGGGGGAACCCAGTACTTC CASSQEGGSPGGTQYF
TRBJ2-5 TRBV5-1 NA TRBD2 TGCGCCAGCAGCTTGGCTAGCGGGAGGGCCTGGTACTTC CASSLASGRAWYF
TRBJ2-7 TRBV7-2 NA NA TGTGCCAGCAGCCTTAGGACAGATTCCTACGAGCAGTACTTC CASSLRTDSYEQYF
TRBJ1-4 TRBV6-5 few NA TGTGCCAGCACCCGGGCAGGGGCTAATGAAAAACTGTTTTTT CASTRAGANEKLFF
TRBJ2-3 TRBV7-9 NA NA TGTGCCAGCAGCTTTGGAGACGCCATAGATACGCAGTATTTT CASSFGDAIDTQYF
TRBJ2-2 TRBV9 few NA TGTGCCAGCAGCGTCTTCGCGAACACCGGGGAGCTGTTTTTT CASSVFANTGELFF
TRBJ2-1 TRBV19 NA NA TGTGCCAGTAGTATGGGGCAGATCTCCTACAATGAGCAGTTCTTC CASSMGQISYNEQFF
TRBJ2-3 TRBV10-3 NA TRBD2 TGTGCCATCAGGAGCGGGGGCAGCACAGATACGCAGTATTTT CAIRSGGSTDTQYF
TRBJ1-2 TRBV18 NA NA TGTGCCAGCTCACCACTCCCAAGCACTAACTATGGCTACACCTTC CASSPLPSTNYGYTF
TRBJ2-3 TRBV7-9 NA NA TGTGCCAGCAGCGTGACTAGGATAGATACGCAGTATTTT CASSVTRIDTQYF
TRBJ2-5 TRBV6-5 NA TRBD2 TGTGCCAGCAGCGCGGGGGGCCGGGAAGAGACCCAGTACTTC CASSAGGREETQYF
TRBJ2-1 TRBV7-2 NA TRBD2 TGTGCCAGCAGCTTGGTTGGACTAGCGGGAAGGAATGAGCAGTTCTTC CASSLVGLAGRNEQFF
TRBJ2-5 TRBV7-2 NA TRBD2 TGTGCCAGCAGCTTAGGGCGGGGGGGCGGACTAGAGACCCAGTACTTC CASSLGRGGGLETQYF
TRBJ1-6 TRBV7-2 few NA TGTGCCAGCAGCTTGGACAGTGGCCAACCCCTCCACTTT CASSLDSGQPLHF
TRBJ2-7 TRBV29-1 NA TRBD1 TGCAGCGCCGCGGGACAGGGCTACGAGCAGTACTTC CSAAGQGYEQYF
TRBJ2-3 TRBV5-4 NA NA TGTGCCAGCAGTTCCGACAGCTCAGATACGCAGTATTTT CASSSDSSDTQYF
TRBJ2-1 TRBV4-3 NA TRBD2 TGCGCCAGCAGCCAGCAGTCCGGGACTAGGATTTACAATGAGCAGTTCTTC CASSQQSGTRIYNEQFF
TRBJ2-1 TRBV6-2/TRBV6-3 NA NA TGTGCCAGCAGTTACCGGGGTAATGAGCAGTTCTTC CASSYRGNEQFF